These T cell receptor beta chains were read from a single sample in a study of blood T cell repertoires in COVID-19. Data came from immunoSEQ multiplex PCR; TCRdb stores just in-frame clones and leaves some out. The table includes hundreds of thousands of clones, around 90% detected once. Sequencing was done on a sample of peripheral blood. These receptors were taken from a human donor in a cohort sampled during active COVID-19. Each CDR3 is given with its conserved first and last residue. Fields, in order: D gene, V gene, J gene, clone size, CDR3 DNA, CDR3 protein. A D gene is named only where the DNA matches it firmly. A clone size is listed for some rows: how often the clone was seen (once, few, many), or a class if it is expanded.

TRBD1,TRBV18,TRBJ1-3,-,TGTGCCAGCTCGACAGGGGCTGGAAACACCATATATTTT,CASSTGAGNTIYF
TRBD2,TRBV7-9,TRBJ2-2,once,TGTGCCAGCAGCTCCCAGCGGGGAAGGGCCGGGGAGCTGTTTTTT,CASSSQRGRAGELFF
-,TRBV7-9,TRBJ2-7,-,TGTGCCAGCAGCCCTGTTAACGAGCAGTACTTC,CASSPVNEQYF
-,TRBV7-9,TRBJ1-1,-,TGTGCCAGCAGCTTGGGAGACAGGCTGAACACTGAAGCTTTCTTT,CASSLGDRLNTEAFF
TRBD1,TRBV6-2/TRBV6-3,TRBJ2-7,-,TGTGCCAGCAGTTACTCTCTCCAGGGGGCAAGTGAGCAGTACTTC,CASSYSLQGASEQYF
-,TRBV9,TRBJ2-7,-,TGTGCCAGCAGCCCGAGTGGAGGCCACTACGAGCAGTACTTC,CASSPSGGHYEQYF
TRBD1,TRBV15,TRBJ1-1,-,TGTGCCACCAGCAGGGCAGGGGGGTTGAACACTGAAGCTTTCTTT,CATSRAGGLNTEAFF
-,TRBV5-1,TRBJ2-7,-,TGCGCCAGCAGCCCGGACATCCATTCCTACGAGCAGTACTTC,CASSPDIHSYEQYF
-,TRBV7-8,TRBJ2-5,-,TGTGCCAGCAGCTTAGGGACAGCCACCCTGGGGACCCAGTACTTC,CASSLGTATLGTQYF
TRBD2,TRBV24-1,TRBJ2-5,-,TGTGCCACCAGTGACCTAACTAGCGGGAAGAGGGGAGAGACCCAGTACTTC,CATSDLTSGKRGETQYF
TRBD2,TRBV9,TRBJ2-7,once,TGTGCCAGCAGCCATCCAGGGTCCGGTAGCGGGGGGTACGAGCAGTACTTC,CASSHPGSGSGGYEQYF
TRBD2,TRBV5-4,TRBJ2-7,-,TGTGCCAGCAGCTTGGTGGGGACTAGTCTTACCTACGAGCAGTACTTC,CASSLVGTSLTYEQYF
TRBD2,TRBV30,TRBJ2-7,-,TGTGCCTGGAGGCCGGGACTAGATAGCTACGAGCAGTACTTC,CAWRPGLDSYEQYF
-,TRBV28,TRBJ1-4,-,TGTGCCAGCAGTTTAGTCCAGTATGAAAAACTGTTTTTT,CASSLVQYEKLFF
-,TRBV5-1,TRBJ2-7,-,TGCGCCAGCAGCCCGGACAGACCTGGGTGGTCCGAGCAGTACTTC,CASSPDRPGWSEQYF
TRBD1,TRBV19,TRBJ1-2,-,TGTGCCAGTAGTATTCTCATGCGGACAGGGGGCGCTAACTATGGCTACACCTTC,CASSILMRTGGANYGYTF
TRBD1,TRBV5-1,TRBJ1-2,-,TGCGCCAGCAGCCCAGGGACAGGGGGCTTCTATGGCTACACCTTC,CASSPGTGGFYGYTF
-,TRBV30,TRBJ2-7,-,TGTGCCTGGAATGGGGGGGCCTCCTACGAGCAGTACTTC,CAWNGGASYEQYF
-,TRBV30,TRBJ2-7,-,TGTGCCTGGAGTGTACTCGGTTTGACCTACGAGCAGTACTTC,CAWSVLGLTYEQYF
-,TRBV4-2,TRBJ1-3,-,TGTGCCAGCAGCCAAGAGCAGGGGCAAACACTGTCTGGAAACACCATATATTTT,CASSQEQGQTLSGNTIYF
TRBD2,TRBV24-1,TRBJ2-1,-,TGTGCCACCAGTACGTTAGCGGGGGCCGGTGTTGAGCAGTTCTTC,CATSTLAGAGVEQFF
TRBD1,TRBV7-9,TRBJ2-7,-,TGTGCCAGCAGCTCATCTTCGGGACAGGGGAAGACCTACGAGCAGTACTTC,CASSSSSGQGKTYEQYF
-,TRBV11-3,TRBJ2-1,once,TGTGCCAGCAGCTTAGGCGGGGGCATGCGTAATGAGCAGTTCTTC,CASSLGGGMRNEQFF
-,TRBV6-5,TRBJ2-2,-,TGTGCCAGCAGTTATAGCTCTCGGGGGAGCACCGGGGAGCTGTTTTTT,CASSYSSRGSTGELFF